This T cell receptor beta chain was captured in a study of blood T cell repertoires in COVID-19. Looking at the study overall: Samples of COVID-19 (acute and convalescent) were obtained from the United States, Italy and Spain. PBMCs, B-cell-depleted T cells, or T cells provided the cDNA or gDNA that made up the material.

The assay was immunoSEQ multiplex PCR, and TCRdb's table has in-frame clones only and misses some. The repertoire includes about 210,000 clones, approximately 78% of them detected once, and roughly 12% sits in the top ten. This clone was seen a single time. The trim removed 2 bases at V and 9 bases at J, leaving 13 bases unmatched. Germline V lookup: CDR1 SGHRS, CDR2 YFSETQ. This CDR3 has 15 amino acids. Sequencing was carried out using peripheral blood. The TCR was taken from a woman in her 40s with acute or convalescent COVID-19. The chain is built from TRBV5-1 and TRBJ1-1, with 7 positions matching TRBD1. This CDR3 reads CASSLLGQAGTKAFF. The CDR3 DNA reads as TGCGCCAGCAGCTTACTAGGACAGGCTGGAACTAAAGCTTTCTTT.